The 10 T cell receptor beta chains reported below all come from one sample, sequenced in a study of tumor-infiltrating lymphocytes in primary liver carcinoma. Blood RNA originated from unsorted whole blood, with germline DNA additionally extracted. Priming with a constant-region primer yielded TCR beta cDNA from 500 ng total RNA. Construction of TCR beta libraries relied on three successive nested multiplex PCR rounds employing slightly modified ARM-PCR. Researchers ran the first two PCR rounds for roughly 11 cycles each with TRBV1-TRBV30 forward primers and a C-beta reverse primer. TCRdb passed the multiplex PCR reads through MiXCR, listing each CDR3 protein once. The data show fewer than 350,000 distinct CDR3 sequences, around 60% seen once. The sequenced sample was peripheral blood. These receptors came from a man between 40 and 49 years old with primary liver carcinoma and hepatitis B virus infection.

The sample holds many counts of this clonotype. The chain combines TRBV29-1 with TRBJ1-2; D is possibly TRBD1 (6 bases). Trimming took 6 bases from V and 14 from J, leaving 19 bases between them. CDR3 length equals 11 residues. Germline CDR1 is SQVTM and CDR2 is ANQGSEA. CDR3 in amino acids: CSVWKTGSKTF. The CDR3 coding sequence is TGCAGCGTGTGGAAAACAGGGTCGAAAACCTTC.

This clonotype was counted a few times. A read error may be the cause here, since a much bigger clone is one base away. The chain combines TRBV6-1 with TRBJ2-1; D not resolved. The CDR3 has 13 amino acids. CDR1 MNHNS and CDR2 SASEGT come from the germline V gene. The V end lost 4 bases, the J end lost 8 bases, and 12 bases lay between the germline ends. CDR3 bases: TGTGCCAGCAGTGTTGGTCGATTCGATGAGCAGTTCTTC. This encodes CASSVGRFDEQFF.

This clonotype was seen many times. The gene calls are TRBV6-5 and TRBJ2-1, with D perhaps TRBD2 (6 bases). V gave up 6 bases and J gave up 4 bases, with 16 bases separating them. The CDR3 contains 15 residues. From germline, CDR1 is MNHEY and CDR2 SVGAGI. CDR3 sequence (DNA): TGTGCCAGCAGCCAGTCTCCGGGAGATTACAATGAGCAGTTCTTC. Translation gives CASSQSPGDYNEQFF.

In this sample, this clonotype turned up many times. V gene TRBV4-2 combines with J gene TRBJ1-2; D gene uncertain. This CDR3 has 13 amino acids. The germline V and J ends were trimmed by 5 bases and 2 bases, with 9 bases remaining between them. Per germline, CDR1 LGHNA and CDR2 YNFKEQ. The CDR3 DNA reads as TGTGCCAGCAGCGGTATGGTCAACTATGGCTACACCTTC. This sequence encodes CASSGMVNYGYTF.

As to this clonotype: The CDR3 carries no conserved terminal phenylalanine or tryptophan, so it likely arises from a read error. CDR3 DNA sequence: TGCGCCACCAGCCAAGAGCCCCCCGGGACAGGGGCCCATCAGCCCCAGCATATT. This gives the protein CATSQEPPGTGAHQPQHI. The chain recombines TRBV4-1 with TRBJ1-5; 10 bases are shared with TRBD1. CDR3 size: 18 residues. Germline-derived CDR1 and CDR2 are MGHRA and YSYEKL.

This clonotype was counted at least ten times. This rearrangement joins TRBV6-2 or TRBV6-3 to TRBJ2-5; D not certain. The CDR3 covers 16 residues. Trimming cost V 0 bases and J 2 bases, with 13 bases left between them. Per the germline V gene, CDR1 is MNHEY and CDR2 is SVGEGT. The CDR3 sequence: CASSYSARAAQETQYF. In DNA, the CDR3 is TGTGCCAGCAGTTACTCCGCCCGGGCAGCTCAAGAGACCCAGTACTTC.

This clonotype was seen many times. The chain recombines TRBV11-3 with TRBJ2-5; tentative D call: TRBD1 (6 bases). Germline V gene data show CDR1 as SGHNT and CDR2 as YENEEA. The V gene lost 1 base and the J gene lost 5 bases, with 14 bases spanning the gap. The CDR3 totals 15 residues. The CDR3 spells CASSLGPGAGETQYF. CDR3 nucleotide sequence: TGTGCCAGCAGCTTAGGCCCAGGGGCAGGCGAGACCCAGTACTTC. Variable domain in full (rest from reference TRBV11-3 and TRBJ2-5): EAGVVQSPRYKIIEKKQPVAFWCNPISGHNTLYWYLQNLGQGPELLIRYENEEAVDDSQLPKDRFSAERLKGVDSTLKIQPAELGDSAVYLCASSLGPGAGETQYFGPGTRLLVL.

For this clonotype: One end of the junction is discordant with germline, which a read error may explain. The V gene is TRBV5-8, the J gene TRBJ2-3; D remains unclear. This CDR3 is built from 13 residues. Germline V lookup: CDR1 SGHTS, CDR2 YDEGEE. CDR3 in amino acids: CASSLDFTDTQYF. The CDR3 coding sequence is TGTGCCAGCAGTTTGGATTTCACAGATACGCAGTATTTT.

With respect to this clonotype: As the CDR3 is not closed by the conserved phenylalanine or tryptophan, this likely results from a read error. The gene calls are TRBV11-2 and TRBJ2-1; the D gene is possibly TRBD2 (5 bases). There are 17 residues in the CDR3. The germline gives CDR1 SGHAT, CDR2 FQNNGV. The CDR3 DNA reads TGTGCCAGCAGCCCCGGTCGAGGGATGACCCCCTACAATGATCAGTTCTCC. Its translation is CASSPGRGMTPYNDQFS.

This clonotype appeared many times. V usage is TRBV6-5 and J usage is TRBJ2-1; the D is unclear. The CDR3 is made up of 17 amino acids. Trimming stripped 0 bases from V and 0 bases from J, with 12 bases between. Germline V lookup: CDR1 MNHEY, CDR2 SVGAGI. CDR3 region: CASSYSFDGSSYNEQFF. CDR3 nucleotide sequence: TGTGCCAGCAGTTACTCGTTTGACGGCAGCTCCTACAATGAGCAGTTCTTC.